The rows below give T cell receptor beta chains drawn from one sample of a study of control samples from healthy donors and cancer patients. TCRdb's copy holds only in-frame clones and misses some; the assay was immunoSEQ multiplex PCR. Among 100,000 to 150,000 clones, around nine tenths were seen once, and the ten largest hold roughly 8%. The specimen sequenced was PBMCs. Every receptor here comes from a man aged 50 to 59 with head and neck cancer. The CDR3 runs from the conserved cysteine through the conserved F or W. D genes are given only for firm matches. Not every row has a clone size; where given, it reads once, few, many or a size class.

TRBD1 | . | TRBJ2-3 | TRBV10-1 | CASSERDRSTDTQYF | TGCGCCAGCAGTGAACGGGACAGAAGCACAGATACGCAGTATTTT
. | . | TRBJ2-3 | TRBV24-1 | CATSDSQVLVSTDTQYF | TGTGCCACCAGTGATTCGCAGGTGCTAGTGAGCACAGATACGCAGTATTTT
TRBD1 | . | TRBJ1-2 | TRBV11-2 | CASSLDLGTGYGYTF | TGTGCCAGCAGCTTAGATCTTGGGACAGGCTATGGCTACACCTTC
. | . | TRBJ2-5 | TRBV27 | CASSSTGRRETQYF | TGTGCCAGCAGTTCGACAGGACGAAGAGAGACCCAGTACTTC
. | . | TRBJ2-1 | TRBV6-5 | CASSYSTPPRGQFF | TGTGCCAGCAGTTACTCGACCCCACCACGAGGGCAGTTCTTC
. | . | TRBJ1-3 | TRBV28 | CASSLSYATSGNTIYF | TGTGCCAGCAGTTTATCGTACGCAACCTCTGGAAACACCATATATTTT
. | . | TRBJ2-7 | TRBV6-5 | CASRRDSKFYEQYF | TGTGCCAGCAGGCGAGACAGTAAGTTCTACGAGCAGTACTTC
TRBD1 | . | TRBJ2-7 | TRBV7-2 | CASSLTGGSYEQYF | TGTGCCAGCAGCCTCACAGGGGGCTCCTACGAGCAGTACTTC
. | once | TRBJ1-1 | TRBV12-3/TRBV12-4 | CASSFLENTEAFF | TGTGCCAGCAGTTTCCTCGAGAACACTGAAGCTTTCTTT
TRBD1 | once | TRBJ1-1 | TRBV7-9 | CASSLEQGYTEAFF | TGTGCCAGCAGCTTAGAACAGGGGTACACTGAAGCTTTCTTT
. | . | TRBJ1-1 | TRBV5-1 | CASSPLEGMGNTEAFF | TGCGCCAGCAGCCCCCTCGAGGGGATGGGGAACACTGAAGCTTTCTTT
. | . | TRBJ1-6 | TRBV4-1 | CASSPKDSYNSPLHF | TGCGCCAGCAGCCCAAAGGACAGTTATAATTCACCCCTCCACTTT
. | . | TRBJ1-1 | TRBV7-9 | CASRADGTEAFF | TGTGCCAGCAGGGCAGATGGTACTGAAGCTTTCTTT
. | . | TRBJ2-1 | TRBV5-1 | CAIRRRDEKPITYNEQFF | TGCGCCATCCGGCGGCGGGACGAGAAACCAATAACCTACAATGAGCAGTTCTTC
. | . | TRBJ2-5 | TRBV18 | CASSQSTGGLGTQYF | TGTGCCAGCTCACAATCGACGGGCGGACTTGGGACCCAGTACTTC
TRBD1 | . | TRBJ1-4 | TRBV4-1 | CASSPWDRGTATNEKLFF | TGCGCCAGCAGCCCCTGGGACAGGGGCACTGCAACTAATGAAAAACTGTTTTTT
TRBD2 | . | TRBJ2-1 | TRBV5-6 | CASSRAGAALSSYNEQFF | TGTGCCAGCAGCAGAGCGGGGGCCGCCCTCAGCTCCTACAATGAGCAGTTCTTC
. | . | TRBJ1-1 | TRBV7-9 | CASSRDTGNTEAFF | TGTGCCAGCAGCAGGGATACAGGGAACACTGAAGCTTTCTTT
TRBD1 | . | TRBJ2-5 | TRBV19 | CASSPLPGTGMETQYF | TGTGCCAGTAGTCCGCTGCCCGGGACAGGAATGGAGACCCAGTACTTC
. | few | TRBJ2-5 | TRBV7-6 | CASKRTGRDEETQYF | TGTGCCAGCAAGAGGACCGGGCGAGATGAAGAGACCCAGTACTTC
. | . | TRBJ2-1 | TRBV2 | CASSERAGIRNEQFF | TGTGCCAGCAGTGAAAGAGCGGGCATAAGGAATGAGCAGTTCTTC
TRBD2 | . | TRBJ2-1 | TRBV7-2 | CASSFSGGGNEQFF | TGTGCCAGCAGCTTTTCCGGGGGAGGGAATGAGCAGTTCTTC
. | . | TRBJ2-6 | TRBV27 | CASSFSDFSGANVLTF | TGTGCCAGCAGTTTTTCGGATTTTTCTGGGGCCAACGTCCTGACTTTC
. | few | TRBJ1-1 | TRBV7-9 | CASSLGRGNTEAFF | TGTGCCAGCAGCTTGGGGAGGGGGAACACTGAAGCTTTCTTT
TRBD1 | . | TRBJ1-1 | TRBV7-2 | CASSLVRTGARAFF | TGTGCCAGCAGCTTAGTCAGGACAGGGGCTAGAGCTTTCTTT
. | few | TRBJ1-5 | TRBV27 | CASSLRQPDQPQHF | TGTGCCAGCAGTTTAAGACAGCCCGATCAGCCCCAGCATTTT
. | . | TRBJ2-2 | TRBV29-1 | CSVEGGMTGELFF | TGCAGCGTTGAAGGGGGCATGACCGGGGAGCTGTTTTTT
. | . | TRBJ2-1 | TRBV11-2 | CASSLDSPVYNEQFF | TGTGCCAGCAGTTTAGATAGCCCTGTCTACAATGAGCAGTTCTTC
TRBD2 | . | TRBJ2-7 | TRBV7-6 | CASSYLAESSYEQYF | TGTGCCAGCAGCTACCTAGCGGAAAGCTCCTACGAGCAGTACTTC
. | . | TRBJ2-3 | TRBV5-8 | CASSLRGTTDTQYF | TGTGCCAGCAGCTTGAGGGGTACCACAGATACGCAGTATTTT
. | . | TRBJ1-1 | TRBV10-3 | CAISERVPNTEAFF | TGTGCCATCAGTGAACGGGTACCTAACACTGAAGCTTTCTTT
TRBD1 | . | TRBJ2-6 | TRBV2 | CASSLGTGLGANVLTF | TGTGCCAGCAGCTTGGGGACAGGGCTCGGGGCCAACGTCCTGACTTTC
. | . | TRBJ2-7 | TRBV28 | CASRPTGSYEQYF | TGTGCCAGCAGACCTACAGGCTCCTACGAGCAGTACTTC
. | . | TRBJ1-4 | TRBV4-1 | CASSQMQDTSEKLFF | TGCGCCAGCAGCCAAATGCAGGACACTTCTGAAAAACTGTTTTTT
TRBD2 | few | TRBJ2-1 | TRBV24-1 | CATRPKTSGASYNEQFF | TGTGCCACCAGACCAAAAACTAGCGGGGCTTCCTACAATGAGCAGTTCTTC
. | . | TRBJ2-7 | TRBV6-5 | CASSTGTRTYEQYF | TGTGCCAGCAGCACCGGGACACGGACCTACGAGCAGTACTTC
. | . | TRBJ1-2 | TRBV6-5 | CASTLTGGIYGYTF | TGTGCCAGCACCCTAACGGGCGGAATCTATGGCTACACCTTC
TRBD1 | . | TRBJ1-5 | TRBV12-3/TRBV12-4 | CASSSYRDRENIF | TGTGCCAGCAGTTCTTACCGGGACAGGGAGAACATTTTT
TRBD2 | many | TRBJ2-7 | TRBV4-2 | CASSLGTSGIQYF | TGTGCCAGCAGCCTAGGGACTAGCGGGATTCAGTACTTC
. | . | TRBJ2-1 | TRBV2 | CASIDGSSYNEQFF | TGTGCCAGCATAGACGGGAGCTCCTACAATGAGCAGTTCTTC